These 21 T cell receptor beta chains share one sample of origin, sequenced in a study of blood T cell repertoires in COVID-19 (dated by TCRdb to about 2020). Library preparation employed the immunoSEQ multiplex PCR assay. Drawn from immuneACCESS, this table holds only the in-frame rearrangements with V and J called that TCRdb kept. Clones are partly lost; checked studies trace under half to an unresolved V gene and leave the rest unexplained. This sample lists around 70,000 clones; roughly nine tenths were detected once. The ten largest clones add up to about 7.3% of the sample. The sequenced sample was peripheral blood. The receptors stem from a human donor in a cohort sampled during active COVID-19.

The chain carries TRBV6-2 or TRBV6-3 and TRBJ1-5; D gene ambiguous. The CDR3 consists of 15 residues. V was cut by 0 bases and J by 3 bases, with 9 bases left in between. Germline V gene data show CDR1 as MNHEY and CDR2 as SVGEGT. The CDR3: CASSYSIGLNQPQHF. The CDR3 DNA follows: TGTGCCAGCAGTTACTCGATTGGCCTCAATCAGCCCCAGCATTTT.

The chain is built from TRBV2 and TRBJ2-7, with 13 nucleotides matching TRBD2. Germline V lookup: CDR1 SNHLY, CDR2 FYNNEI. J lost 6 bases, V lost 6 bases, and 5 bases had no gene match. The CDR3 runs to 14 residues. The CDR3 nucleotides are TGTGCCAGCAGCGATCGGACTAGCGGGAGCGAGCAGTACTTC. Protein sequence: CASSDRTSGSEQYF.

The chain uses TRBV5-6 and TRBJ1-1; perhaps TRBD1 as D (5 bases). Germline V gene sequence: CDR1 SGHDT, CDR2 YYEEEE. The CDR3 is made up of 13 amino acids. With 0 bases removed from V and 4 bases from J, the gap between germline ends came to 7 bases. This CDR3 reads CASSLGGTTEAFF. DNA of the CDR3: TGTGCCAGCAGCTTGGGCGGGACCACTGAAGCTTTCTTT. The entire variable domain, with the rest obtained from reference TRBV5-6 and TRBJ1-1, is as follows: DAGVTQSPTHLIKTRGQQVTLRCSPKSGHDTVSWYQQALGQGPQFIFQYYEEEERQRGNFPDRFSGHQFPNYSSELNVNALLLGDSALYLCASSLGGTTEAFFGQGTRLTVV.

This sequence joins TRBV7-2 and TRBJ2-7; possibly TRBD2 for D (6 bases). The germline V gene encodes CDR1 SGHTA and CDR2 FQGNSA. V was pared by 6 bases and J by 3 bases, with 12 bases between. The CDR3 runs 13 residues. The CDR3 reads CASSTVGGYEQYF. Here the CDR3 DNA reads TGTGCCAGCAGTACAGTGGGGGGCTACGAGCAGTACTTC.

V usage is TRBV5-1 and J usage is TRBJ2-3; 7 positions match TRBD2. Germline trimming cut 1 base from V and 1 base from J; bases unmatched to any gene: 9. The CDR3 contains 17 residues. The germline CDR1 and CDR2 sequences are SGHRS and YFSETQ. Here the CDR3 reads CASSLKFGAGGTDTQYF. CDR3 DNA: TGCGCCAGCAGCTTGAAGTTTGGGGCGGGAGGCACAGATACGCAGTATTTT.

J is TRBJ2-1 and V is TRBV27; 8 positions agree with TRBD2. Looked up from germline, CDR1 is MNHEY and CDR2 is SMNVEV (reference sequence). V dropped 5 bases and J dropped 9; count of bases not matched to a gene: 12. The CDR3 covers 15 residues. CDR3 nucleotides: TGTGCCAGCAGTCCCGCTAGCGGGTTTGGCGGTGAGCAGTTCTTC. It specifies CASSPASGFGGEQFF.

The chain carries TRBV20-1 and TRBJ2-2; no firm D call. The V gene's germline CDR1 is DFQATT and CDR2 SNEGSKA (reference sequence). The CDR3 extends over 11 amino acids. The germline V and J ends were trimmed by 3 bases and 6 bases, with 5 bases remaining between them. The CDR3 coding sequence is TGCAGTGCTAGTCTTGCCGGGGAGCTGTTTTTT. Amino acids: CSASLAGELFF.

This clone was recorded only once. This CDR3 is CASSFQVDSYEQYF. CDR3 in DNA: TGTGCCAGCAGCTTCCAAGTGGACAGCTACGAGCAGTACTTC. The rearrangement uses TRBV11-2 and TRBJ2-7; D is perhaps TRBD1 (6 bases). The CDR3 sequence is 14 residues long. The germline V gene encodes CDR1 SGHAT and CDR2 FQNNGV. V gave up 3 bases and J gave up 3 bases, with 12 bases separating them.

This chain links TRBV19 with TRBJ1-2; TRBD1 matches at 7 bases. Germline V CDR1 and CDR2: LNHDA, SQIVND (reference sequence). Trimming at V came to 9 bases and at J to 7 bases, leaving 17 bases not matched to a gene. CDR3 length equals 15 residues. The CDR3 reads CASSGRDSNFGGYTF. CDR3 in DNA: TGTGCCAGCTCGGGCCGGGACAGTAATTTTGGTGGCTACACCTTC.

This clone appeared a single time. The V and J genes are TRBV7-2 and TRBJ2-1; D possibly corresponds to TRBD2 (6 bases). The CDR3 sequence is 15 residues long. V was cut by 7 bases and J by 5 bases, with 18 bases left in between. Germline V CDR1 and CDR2: SGHTA, FQGNSA. In DNA form, the CDR3 reads TGTGCCAGCACCCCGCGTACGGGAGAACACAATGAGCAGTTCTTC. It yields the protein CASTPRTGEHNEQFF.

This chain links TRBV6-2 or TRBV6-3 with TRBJ2-7; TRBD2 aligns across 9 bases. V lost 0 bases to trimming and J lost 2 bases; unmatched junction nucleotides: 2. CDR1 is MNHEY, CDR2 SVGEGT, per germline. The CDR3 covers 15 residues. CDR3 DNA sequence: TGTGCCAGCAGTTACTCGGGACTAGCAACCTACGAGCAGTACTTC. This sequence encodes CASSYSGLATYEQYF.

J is TRBJ2-1 and V is TRBV10-1; the D gene is possibly TRBD2 (6 bases). The CDR3 totals 15 residues. Germline-derived CDR1 and CDR2 are WNHNN and SYGVQD (reference sequence). V was trimmed by 8 bases and J by 0 bases, leaving 14 bases between them. The CDR3 DNA follows: TGCGCCAGCGTCGGAGGGTGTCCCTCCTACAATGAGCAGTTCTTC. This gives the protein CASVGGCPSYNEQFF.

CDR3 in DNA: TGTGCCTGGAGTGTAGCTGATCCATCTGTGCAGTACTTC. It yields the protein CAWSVADPSVQYF. The chain is built from TRBV30 and TRBJ2-7; D call uncertain. The V and J ends lost 0 bases and 9 bases respectively, with 15 bases between them. The CDR3 length is 13 residues. Germline values: CDR1 GTSNPN, CDR2 SVGIG (reference sequence).

J is TRBJ2-1 and V is TRBV7-2; 8 bases are a match to TRBD1. CDR3 size: 15 residues. The J segment lost 4 bases and the V segment lost 1 base, leaving 3 bases of the junction unmatched. The germline gives CDR1 SGHTA, CDR2 FQGNSA. CDR3 sequence (DNA): TGTGCCAGCAGCTTAGTGGGACAGGAATACAATGAGCAGTTCTTC. This codes for CASSLVGQEYNEQFF.

This chain links TRBV4-3 with TRBJ2-1, with D perhaps TRBD2 (6 bases). V shed 1 base and J shed 4 bases, with 14 bases lying between them. The CDR3 is 16 residues long. Germline lookup yields CDR1 LGHNA and CDR2 YSLEER. The DNA of the CDR3 is TGCGCCAGCAGCCAAGGGTTCGTGGGGGGATACAATGAGCAGTTCTTC. As protein: CASSQGFVGGYNEQFF.

This clone was counted once. The chain is built from TRBV7-2 and TRBJ1-1, with no clear D. Germline assignment: CDR1 SGHTA and CDR2 FQGNSA. The CDR3 has 14 residues. Trimming took off 1 base at V and 1 base at J, with 7 bases between the two ends. The CDR3 spells CASSLGKQNTEAFF. The CDR3 region has the DNA TGTGCCAGCAGCTTAGGTAAACAGAACACTGAAGCTTTCTTT.

The chain carries TRBV11-1 and TRBJ2-5; D not certain. Trimming removed 0 bases at V and 5 bases at J, with 4 bases between. This CDR3 is built from 12 residues. Germline CDR1 SGHAT, CDR2 FQDESV (reference sequence). CDR3 nucleotides: TGTGCCAGCAGCTTAGCCAGGGAGACCCAGTACTTC. Amino acids: CASSLARETQYF.

The chain recombines TRBV19 with TRBJ2-6; D perhaps matches TRBD1 (5 bases). The V end lost 3 bases, the J end lost 4 bases, and 10 bases lay between the germline ends. This CDR3 is 15 amino acids long. The germline gives CDR1 LNHDA, CDR2 SQIVND (reference sequence). Written as DNA, the CDR3 is TGTGCCAGTAGTATTCCAGGGTCCGGGGCCAACGTCCTGACTTTC. Its protein product is CASSIPGSGANVLTF.

The rearrangement joins TRBV13 to TRBJ2-7; 10 nucleotides agree with TRBD2. The CDR3 covers 17 residues. Germline lookup yields CDR1 PRHDT and CDR2 FYEKMQ (reference sequence). The V gene end was trimmed by 5 bases and the J gene end by 6 bases; junction bases not matched to a gene: 16. CDR3 sequence: CASSLVVEAGGQGEQYF. As DNA, the CDR3 is TGTGCCAGCAGCCTAGTGGTGGAAGCGGGGGGGCAAGGCGAGCAGTACTTC.

V gene TRBV19 combines with J gene TRBJ2-7; TRBD1 is a possible D gene (6 bases). The CDR3 has 14 residues. V was pared by 8 bases and J by 1 base, with 15 bases between. The germline V gene encodes CDR1 LNHDA and CDR2 SQIVND (reference sequence). In DNA, the CDR3 is TGTGCCAGTTCCGCTACAGGGCTATCCTACGAGCAGTACTTC. It specifies CASSATGLSYEQYF. Looking up the rest from reference TRBV19 and TRBJ2-7 gives the full variable domain: DGGITQSPKYLFRKEGQNVTLSCEQNLNHDAMYWYRQDPGQGLRLIYYSQIVNDFQKGDIAEGYSVSREKKESFPLTVTSAQKNPTAFYLCASSATGLSYEQYFGPGTRLTVT.

The genes are TRBV28 and TRBJ2-7, with 8 bases that match TRBD1. The CDR3 has 15 amino acids. V gave up 5 bases and J gave up 4 bases; unmatched junction bases: 10. CDR1 MDHEN and CDR2 SYDVKM come from the germline V gene. CDR3 region: CASSPIGQGGYEQYF. The CDR3, as DNA: TGTGCCAGCAGTCCGATCGGACAGGGAGGATACGAGCAGTACTTC.